This TCR beta chain was sequenced for a study of T cells in Graves' hyperthyroidism and ophthalmopathy. A word on this clonotype: The antigen is unknown. As the CDR3 is not closed by the conserved phenylalanine or tryptophan, this likely results from a read error.

Whole-study findings and limits: Most clonotypes expanded in thyroid above 0.001 were likewise present in blood.

This CDR3 comprises 16 residues. Per germline, CDR1 SNHLY and CDR2 FYNNEI. The CDR3 regions of TCR beta were amplified from RNA transcripts. When the TCR CDR3 underwent first-round RT-PCR, the HTBI primer set was used. TCRdb reanalysed the multiplex PCR reads using MiXCR and keeps one entry per CDR3 protein. The repertoire holds roughly 24,000 distinct CDR3 sequences, with nearly 45% as singletons. Graves' hyperthyroidism was deemed stable given no ophthalmopathy progression within 18 months. Patients were excluded because of uncontrolled infection, other autoimmune disease, pregnancy or lactation. PBMCs were collected from an approximately 9.2 ml volume of fresh peripheral blood.

The gene calls are TRBV2 and TRBJ2-3, with 8 nucleotides matching TRBD2. This TCR was sampled from a woman under 40 with Graves' hyperthyroidism. The sequenced sample was blood. The CDR3 DNA reads TGTGCTAGCAGTCCGTACAGCGGGAGTCCCACAAATACGCAGTATTCT. It translates to CASSPYSGSPTNTQYS.